Below are 25 T cell receptor beta chains sequenced from a single sample in a study of blood T cell repertoires in COVID-19 (dated by TCRdb to about 2020). The library was generated by the immunoSEQ multiplex PCR assay. TCRdb re-hosts the immuneACCESS table, in-frame sequences only. Its copies lack some clones; in the studies checked, an unresolved V gene accounts for under half of them, and the cause for the rest is not known. The sample table shows roughly 520,000 clones, and around nine tenths are seen once. The ten top clones hold over 1.5% of the sample. Source material: PBMCs or T cells enriched from blood (not recorded which). The origin of the receptors is a woman in her thirties or forties who had recovered from COVID-19.

J is TRBJ2-1 and V is TRBV3-1 (or the pseudogene TRBV3-2), with 8 bases matching TRBD2. After removal of 0 bases from V and 7 bases from J, the junction contained 8 bases not matched to a gene. Per germline, CDR1 LGHDT and CDR2 YNNKEL (reference sequence). The CDR3 sequence is 16 residues long. In nucleotides, the CDR3 is TGTGCCAGCAGCCAAGACTCAGCGGGAGCGCATAATGAGCAGTTCTTC. Amino acid sequence: CASSQDSAGAHNEQFF.

V is TRBV6-5 and J is TRBJ1-4, with D possibly TRBD1 on 5 matching bases. This CDR3 region has 14 residues. V was pared by 2 bases and J by 6 bases, with 10 bases between. Per the germline V gene, CDR1 is MNHEY and CDR2 is SVGAGI. The CDR3 here is CASSYRGGDEKLFF. The CDR3 nucleotides are TGTGCCAGCAGTTACAGGGGCGGGGATGAAAAACTGTTTTTT.

This CDR3 is CASQLWTGDEKLFF. The CDR3 DNA reads as TGTGCCAGCCAGCTCTGGACAGGGGATGAAAAACTGTTTTTT. The chain carries TRBV6-5 and TRBJ1-4; TRBD1 aligns across 9 bases. The CDR3 totals 14 residues. V lost 8 bases, J lost 6 bases, and 7 bases stayed unmatched. Germline CDR1 MNHEY, CDR2 SVGAGI.

V gene TRBV20-1 combines with J gene TRBJ2-2, with a weak D call TRBD1 (5 bases). CDR3 length equals 14 residues. Trimming removed 3 bases from V and 7 bases from J, with 15 bases in between. Germline V gene lookup returns CDR1 DFQATT and CDR2 SNEGSKA (reference sequence). The CDR3 DNA reads TGCAGTGCTAGTTGGACAAATGCTCTCGGGGAGCTGTTTTTT. Its protein product is CSASWTNALGELFF.

This chain connects TRBV15 to TRBJ2-7, with TRBD2 matching over 7 bases. This CDR3 has 16 residues. Unmatched junction bases numbered 9, after V lost 0 bases and J lost 4 bases. Germline assignment: CDR1 LNHNV and CDR2 YYDKDF (reference sequence). The CDR3: CATSRDPLAEGYEQYF. The CDR3 nucleotides read TGTGCCACCAGCAGAGATCCGCTAGCGGAGGGATACGAGCAGTACTTC.

The V gene is TRBV5-8, the J gene TRBJ2-2, with D possibly TRBD2 on 6 matching bases. The CDR3 consists of 15 residues. The V end was cut by 0 bases, the J end by 10 bases, with 16 bases between. The V gene's germline CDR1 is SGHTS and CDR2 YDEGEE. The CDR3 loop reads CASSLGQGGYVELFF. CDR3 bases: TGTGCCAGCAGCTTGGGGCAGGGAGGATATGTGGAGCTGTTTTTT.

V usage is TRBV18 and J usage is TRBJ1-5; D not resolved. CDR1 is KGHSH, CDR2 LQKENI, per germline. Trimming took 3 bases from V and 0 from J, leaving 6 bases between them. The CDR3 has 14 residues. The chain's CDR3 is CASSPALSNQPQHF. The CDR3 bases are TGTGCCAGCTCACCGGCCCTTAGCAATCAGCCCCAGCATTTT.

The rearrangement joins TRBV3-1 (or the pseudogene TRBV3-2) to TRBJ2-1, with a possible D match to TRBD2 (5 bases). Between the trimmed V and J ends, which lost 2 bases and 9 bases, there was a span of 11 bases. CDR3 length: 13 amino acids. Germline CDR1 is LGHDT and CDR2 is YNNKEL (reference sequence). CDR3 residues: CASSQFLAGEQFF. The CDR3 DNA follows: TGTGCCAGCAGCCAATTCCTAGCCGGTGAGCAGTTCTTC.

The rearrangement uses TRBV7-2 and TRBJ1-4; D may be TRBD1 (6 bases). Germline V lookup: CDR1 SGHTA, CDR2 FQGNSA. The V gene lost 1 base and the J gene lost 4 bases, with 13 bases spanning the gap. CDR3 length: 16 amino acids. The CDR3 DNA is TGTGCCAGCAGCTTAGTTAGTAGGGGGAATAATGAAAAACTGTTTTTT. Protein sequence: CASSLVSRGNNEKLFF.

This chain connects TRBV19 to TRBJ2-1; 7 bases fit TRBD2. Germline loops: CDR1 LNHDA, CDR2 SQIVND (reference sequence). This CDR3 has 16 amino acids. With V trimmed by 6 bases and J by 0 bases, 8 bases remained unmatched. The CDR3 region is CASRTSSSSSYNEQFF. In DNA, the CDR3 is TGTGCCAGTAGGACTAGCTCGTCGAGCTCCTACAATGAGCAGTTCTTC.

The rearrangement joins TRBV10-3 to TRBJ1-2; 7 positions agree with TRBD1. Germline trimming cut 2 bases from V and 12 bases from J; bases unmatched to any gene: 15. CDR3 length: 15 residues. Germline values: CDR1 ENHRY, CDR2 SYGVKD. The CDR3 DNA reads TGTGCCATCAGTGAGCACAAACTAGAGACAGGGATAGACACCTTC. Translated, it gives CAISEHKLETGIDTF.

The gene calls are TRBV27 and TRBJ2-7, with TRBD2 matching over 11 bases. The CDR3 runs to 15 residues. V was clipped by 4 bases and J by 1 base; unmatched bases: 3. Germline V gene sequence: CDR1 MNHEY, CDR2 SMNVEV (reference sequence). The CDR3 reads CASSSGLAGSYEQYF. The CDR3, as DNA: TGTGCCAGCAGTTCAGGACTAGCGGGTTCCTACGAGCAGTACTTC.

The chain uses TRBV11-3 and TRBJ2-1; TRBD2 agrees at 11 bases. CDR3 length: 17 amino acids. J lost 1 base, V lost 5 bases, and 7 bases had no gene match. CDR1 SGHNT and CDR2 YENEEA come from the germline V gene. The CDR3 spells CASSQGLAAPSYNEQFF. As DNA, the CDR3 is TGTGCCAGCAGCCAGGGACTAGCGGCTCCGTCCTACAATGAGCAGTTCTTC.

The gene calls are TRBV5-4 and TRBJ2-3, with D possibly matching TRBD2 (6 bases). The CDR3 sequence is 16 residues long. In germline, CDR1 is SGHNT, CDR2 YYREEE (reference sequence). With 0 bases removed from V and 6 bases from J, the gap between germline ends came to 17 bases. The CDR3 sequence: CASSLATRRVGDTQYF. The DNA for the CDR3 is TGTGCCAGCAGCTTGGCAACTAGGAGGGTTGGGGATACGCAGTATTTT.

The chain links TRBV27 to TRBJ1-1; TRBD1 agrees at 10 bases. The CDR3 spans 14 residues. V trimming: 8 bases; J trimming: 4 bases; junction bases outside the gene matches: 7. The germline V gene has CDR1 MNHEY and CDR2 SMNVEV (reference sequence). The CDR3 loop is CASAQRDRGTEAFF. CDR3 nucleotide sequence: TGTGCCAGCGCCCAACGGGACAGGGGCACTGAAGCTTTCTTT.

The chain uses TRBV7-2 and TRBJ1-2; D is ambiguous. V lost 4 bases and J lost 5, with 23 bases in between. CDR3 length equals 17 residues. The V gene's germline CDR1 is SGHTA and CDR2 FQGNSA. This CDR3 is CASSSPDLTSGWYGYTF. DNA for the CDR3: TGTGCCAGCAGCTCACCGGACTTAACATCCGGATGGTATGGCTACACCTTC. Filled out from reference TRBV7-2 and TRBJ1-2, the complete variable domain reads GAGVSQSPSNKVTEKGKDVELRCDPISGHTALYWYRQSLGQGLEFLIYFQGNSAPDKSGLPSDRFSAERTGGSVSTLTIQRTQQEDSAVYLCASSSPDLTSGWYGYTFGSGTRLTVV.

This clone was detected only once. The V and J genes are TRBV11-2 and TRBJ1-6, with D unclear. The germline V and J ends were trimmed by 0 bases and 0 bases, with 9 bases remaining between them. Germline V gives CDR1 SGHAT, CDR2 FQNNGV. The CDR3 length is 17 residues. CDR3 in amino acids: CASSLDNRSSYNSPLHF. The CDR3 DNA follows: TGTGCCAGCAGCTTAGATAACCGGAGCTCCTATAATTCACCCCTCCACTTT.

The chain joins TRBV5-1 to TRBJ1-1; 9 bases align to TRBD1. Trimming took 4 bases from V and 6 from J; bases not matched to a gene: 13. Germline-derived CDR1 and CDR2 are SGHRS and YFSETQ. The CDR3 consists of 16 residues. The CDR3 loop is CASSQTGGATGSEAFF. In DNA, the CDR3 is TGCGCCAGCAGCCAGACAGGGGGGGCCACCGGGTCTGAAGCTTTCTTT.

This chain connects TRBV7-2 to TRBJ2-3; D perhaps matches TRBD1 (5 bases). Germline values: CDR1 SGHTA, CDR2 FQGNSA. Trimming stripped 2 bases from V and 1 base from J, with 10 bases between. The CDR3 is 15 amino acids. CDR3 DNA sequence: TGTGCCAGCAGCTTACAGGGTTCTGGCACAGATACGCAGTATTTT. Residues: CASSLQGSGTDTQYF.

The chain has TRBV4-3 and TRBJ2-1; 7 bases are a match to TRBD2. V trimming: 0 bases; J trimming: 1 base; junction bases outside the gene matches: 3. Germline V gene lookup returns CDR1 LGHNA and CDR2 YSLEER. There are 16 residues in the CDR3. As DNA, the CDR3 is TGCGCCAGCAGCCAAGAGATCGGGAGGTCCTACAATGAGCAGTTCTTC. Amino acid sequence: CASSQEIGRSYNEQFF.

This sequence joins TRBV27 and TRBJ1-2, with a tentative D call TRBD1 (5 bases). Trimming stripped 3 bases from V and 1 base from J, with 9 bases between. Germline V gene sequence: CDR1 MNHEY, CDR2 SMNVEV (reference sequence). The CDR3 covers 14 residues. CDR3 loop: CASSFQGFNYGYTF. CDR3 bases: TGTGCCAGCAGTTTTCAGGGTTTTAACTATGGCTACACCTTC.

About this clone itself: Other DNA sequences in this sample translate to the same CDR3. J is TRBJ1-5 and V is TRBV19; unclear D gene. This CDR3 region has 15 residues. The V and J ends lost 3 bases and 2 bases respectively, with 11 bases between them. CDR1 and CDR2 from the germline V gene are LNHDA and SQIVND (reference sequence). CDR3 sequence: CASSIEGGGNQPQHF. CDR3 sequence (DNA): TGTGCCAGTAGTATCGAGGGTGGGGGCAATCAGCCCCAGCATTTT. Drawing the rest from reference TRBV19 and TRBJ1-5, the complete variable domain is DGGITQSPKYLFRKEGQNVTLSCEQNLNHDAMYWYRQDPGQGLRLIYYSQIVNDFQKGDIAEGYSVSREKKESFPLTVTSAQKNPTAFYLCASSIEGGGNQPQHFGDGTRLSIL.

The chain couples TRBV5-1 to TRBJ2-2; D is unresolved. Per the germline V gene, CDR1 is SGHRS and CDR2 is YFSETQ. Trimming removed 3 bases from V and 1 base from J, with 4 bases in between. The CDR3 runs to 13 residues. This chain's CDR3 is CASSSGNTGELFF. The CDR3 DNA reads TGCGCCAGCAGCTCAGGGAACACCGGGGAGCTGTTTTTT.

The chain has TRBV27 and TRBJ2-1, with TRBD1 identical over 9 bases. V was pared by 0 bases and J by 0 bases, with 15 bases of the junction left unmatched. CDR3 size: 21 residues. The germline V gene encodes CDR1 MNHEY and CDR2 SMNVEV (reference sequence). The CDR3, as DNA: TGTGCCAGCAGTTTATCCCCCCCCAGACCGAGACAGGGGGTCTCCTACAATGAGCAGTTCTTC. Amino acid sequence: CASSLSPPRPRQGVSYNEQFF.

The chain carries TRBV19 and TRBJ2-3; TRBD2 agrees at 9 bases. Germline V CDR1 and CDR2: LNHDA, SQIVND (reference sequence). This CDR3 spans 19 amino acids. Germline trimming cut 6 bases from V and 3 bases from J; bases unmatched to any gene: 19. The CDR3 is CASSRPGASGITVTDTQYF. For the CDR3, the DNA is TGTGCCAGTAGCCGCCCGGGTGCTAGCGGGATAACAGTGACAGATACGCAGTATTTT. The full variable domain, rest sourced from reference TRBV19 and TRBJ2-3, is DGGITQSPKYLFRKEGQNVTLSCEQNLNHDAMYWYRQDPGQGLRLIYYSQIVNDFQKGDIAEGYSVSREKKESFPLTVTSAQKNPTAFYLCASSRPGASGITVTDTQYFGPGTRLTVL.